The rows below give T cell receptor beta chains drawn from one sample of a study of regulatory T cells in long-lasting Graves disease. TCRdb re-called the multiplex PCR reads through MiXCR, storing one row per CDR3 protein. This table has roughly 700,000 distinct CDR3 sequences, about 30% appearing once. This material consisted of peripheral blood mononuclear cells (PBMCs), taken when the disease was refractory, from a patient treated with antithyroid drugs. All receptors come from a female donor with Graves disease. Both conserved end residues are part of each CDR3. A D gene is named only where the DNA matches it firmly. Only part of the rows carry a size: once, few, many, or a class if the clone is expanded.

j_call v_call d_call clone_size cdr3_aa cdr3_nt
TRBJ2-1 TRBV3-1 TRBD2 once CASSQAGLAGGGEQFF TGTGCCAGCAGCCAAGCCGGACTAGCGGGAGGAGGTGAGCAGTTCTTC
TRBJ2-3 TRBV7-3 . few CASSPGGGTDTQYF TGTGCCAGCAGCCCAGGGGGGGGCACAGATACGCAGTATTTT
TRBJ1-6 TRBV2 . many CASTLNWSNSPLHF TGTGCCAGCACCCTAAATTGGAGTAATTCACCCCTCCACTTT
TRBJ2-7 TRBV14 TRBD1 . CASSQVTGGEQYF TGTGCCAGCAGCCAAGTTACAGGGGGCGAGCAGTACTTC
TRBJ2-2 TRBV6-9 TRBD2 . CASSYKGLAGTNTGELFF TGTGCCAGCAGTTACAAAGGACTAGCGGGAACGAACACCGGGGAGCTGTTTTTT
TRBJ1-5 TRBV12-5 . . CASGLVHGDNQSQHF TGTGCTAGTGGTTTGGTACACGGAGACAATCAGTCCCAGCATTTT
TRBJ1-4 TRBV5-5 . . CASSALRTSTNEKLFF TGTGCCAGCAGCGCCCTTAGGACCTCAACTAATGAAAAACTGTTTTTT
TRBJ1-5 TRBV28 TRBD1 few CASLPGTGNQPQHF TGTGCCAGCCTACCGGGGACAGGGAATCAGCCCCAGCATTTT
TRBJ1-1 TRBV29-1 . . CNVEFLGVPNTEAFF TGCAACGTTGAATTTTTAGGGGTCCCGAACACTGAAGCTTTCTTT
TRBJ2-5 TRBV25-1 . . CASSALERETQYF TGTGCCAGCAGTGCCCTCGAGCGTGAGACCCAGTACTTC
TRBJ1-3 TRBV25-1 . . CASSEGWGSGTGNTIYF TGTGCCAGCAGTGAAGGTTGGGGAAGCGGTACTGGAAACACCATATATTTT
TRBJ1-1 TRBV5-1 . once CASSLLGPAENTEAFF TGCGCCAGCAGCTTGTTAGGTCCCGCCGAGAACACTGAAGCTTTCTTT
TRBJ1-2 TRBV30 TRBD1 . CAWKTQGAEGYTF TGTGCCTGGAAAACACAGGGGGCTGAGGGCTACACCTTC
TRBJ2-3 TRBV6-9 . . CASSYREGGTDTQYF TGTGCCAGCAGTTACAGGGAAGGGGGCACAGATACGCAGTATTTT
TRBJ1-2 TRBV28 . many CASTGDYGYTF TGTGCCAGCACAGGCGATTATGGCTACACCTTC
TRBJ2-1 TRBV11-2 . . CASSYREEQFF TGTGCCAGCAGCTACCGAGAGGAGCAGTTCTTC
TRBJ2-7 TRBV11-2 TRBD1 . CASSHHRRDRGDEQYF TGTGCCAGCAGCCATCACCGGCGGGACAGGGGTGACGAGCAGTACTTC
TRBJ2-2 TRBV20-1 . few CSARDHRAGELFF TGCAGTGCTAGAGACCACAGGGCCGGGGAGCTGTTTTTT
TRBJ2-4 TRBV20-1 . . CSASYVIAVAKNIQYF TGCAGTGCTAGCTACGTAATAGCTGTAGCCAAAAACATTCAGTACTTC
TRBJ1-5 TRBV7-2 . few CASTRGGQPQHF TGTGCCAGCACGAGAGGGGGTCAGCCCCAGCATTTT
TRBJ1-2 TRBV20-1 . few CSALAAVPTNYGYTF TGCAGTGCCCTGGCCGCCGTCCCAACTAACTATGGCTACACCTTC
TRBJ2-2 TRBV19 . once CASRTGGLYTGELFF TGTGCCAGTAGAACTGGGGGACTCTACACCGGGGAGCTGTTTTTT
TRBJ1-5 TRBV7-9 . . CASSLSTKPQHF TGTGCCAGCAGCTTAAGTACTAAGCCCCAGCATTTT
TRBJ1-1 TRBV7-9 TRBD1 . CASTLTGQGMIEAFF TGTGCCAGCACTCTTACGGGACAGGGGATGATTGAAGCTTTCTTT
TRBJ1-1 TRBV10-3 . . CAISESGEPTTEAFF TGTGCCATCAGTGAGTCGGGCGAACCCACCACTGAAGCTTTCTTT
TRBJ1-6 TRBV6-2/TRBV6-3 TRBD1 . CASTRTGRNSPLHF TGTGCCAGCACCCGGACAGGGAGGAATTCACCCCTCCACTTT
TRBJ1-1 TRBV6-1 . few CASSERWVGTEAFF TGTGCCAGCAGTGAGAGATGGGTTGGGACTGAAGCTTTCTTT
TRBJ1-6 TRBV6-5 . few CASSYSTVSPLHF TGTGCCAGCAGTTACTCAACGGTGTCACCCCTCCACTTT
TRBJ2-7 TRBV27 TRBD1 . CASSYRTGEVFEQYF TGTGCCAGCAGTTACCGGACAGGGGAGGTGTTCGAGCAGTACTTC
TRBJ2-7 TRBV5-1 . . CASSSLQNRTYEQYF TGCGCCAGCAGCTCTCTCCAGAACCGCACCTACGAGCAGTACTTC
TRBJ1-6 TRBV28 TRBD1 many CASSYRGRIYPLHF TGTGCCAGCAGCTACAGGGGGCGAATATATCCCCTCCACTTT
TRBJ1-4 TRBV6-2/TRBV6-3 . many CASSSLTAQLEKLFF TGTGCCAGCAGTTCTTTAACAGCGCAGTTGGAAAAACTGTTTTTT
TRBJ2-7 TRBV6-5 . . CASSYPGGGGEQYF TGTGCCAGCAGTTACCCTGGTGGGGGAGGCGAGCAGTACTTC
TRBJ1-1 TRBV3-1 . few CASRRAMNTEAFF TGTGCCAGCAGACGTGCCATGAACACTGAAGCTTTCTTT
TRBJ1-5 TRBV28 TRBD1 many CASSSPGTGQGQPQHF TGTGCCAGCAGTTCACCTGGGACAGGTCAGGGTCAGCCCCAGCATTTT
TRBJ2-2 TRBV7-9 . . CASSPGLPELFF TGTGCCAGCAGCCCCGGACTTCCCGAGCTGTTTTTT
TRBJ2-2 TRBV10-1 . . CASKDTDTGELFF TGCGCCAGCAAGGACACCGACACCGGGGAGCTGTTTTTT
TRBJ2-7 TRBV6-2/TRBV6-3 . few CASSFGVAPYEQYF TGTGCCAGCAGTTTCGGGGTAGCCCCCTACGAGCAGTACTTC
TRBJ1-2 TRBV27 TRBD1 few CASRGDRGDYTF TGTGCCAGCAGGGGCGACAGGGGGGACTACACCTTC
TRBJ1-1 TRBV12-3/TRBV12-4 . many CASSGQNTEAFF TGTGCCAGCAGCGGACAGAACACTGAAGCTTTCTTT
TRBJ2-2 TRBV7-2 . . CASSLIRGGGELFF TGTGCCAGCAGCTTAATCAGGGGGGGCGGGGAGCTGTTTTTT
TRBJ2-5 TRBV2 . many CASRPGPGETQYF TGTGCCAGCAGACCGGGCCCCGGGGAGACCCAGTACTTC
TRBJ2-5 TRBV10-3 . few CAISESKGLAETQYF TGTGCCATCAGTGAGTCGAAAGGGTTAGCAGAGACCCAGTACTTC
TRBJ1-1 TRBV28 TRBD1 . CASSLAGTGATEAFF TGTGCCAGCAGCTTAGCCGGGACAGGGGCCACTGAAGCTTTCTTT
TRBJ2-7 TRBV6-5 TRBD1 . CASSYAGQGAVTYEQYF TGTGCCAGCAGTTACGCCGGACAGGGGGCGGTTACCTACGAGCAGTACTTC
TRBJ1-1 TRBV9 . . CASSANGGGTEAFF TGTGCCAGCAGCGCTAACGGGGGTGGGACTGAAGCTTTCTTT
TRBJ1-4 TRBV27 . . CASREAATNEKLFF TGTGCCAGCAGGGAGGCCGCAACTAATGAAAAACTGTTTTTT
TRBJ1-4 TRBV2 . few CASSEANGLFF TGTGCCAGCAGTGAGGCCAACGGGCTGTTTTTT
TRBJ1-1 TRBV5-1 . few CASSSQGNMNTEAFF TGCGCCAGCAGCTCCCAAGGCAACATGAACACTGAAGCTTTCTTT
TRBJ1-1 TRBV12-3/TRBV12-4 TRBD1 many CASSLARGQNMNTEAFF TGTGCCAGCAGTTTAGCGAGGGGACAGAATATGAACACTGAAGCTTTCTTT
TRBJ1-5 TRBV12-3/TRBV12-4 TRBD1 many CASKGTGGGQPQHF TGTGCCAGCAAAGGGACAGGGGGCGGGCAGCCCCAGCATTTT
TRBJ1-1 TRBV5-1 . few CASSLGPQGTEAFF TGCGCCAGCAGCTTGGGACCCCAGGGCACTGAAGCTTTCTTT
TRBJ1-2 TRBV7-2 . . CASSLVTGGANGYTF TGTGCCAGCAGCTTAGTTACAGGAGGTGCCAATGGCTACACCTTC
TRBJ1-1 TRBV28 TRBD1 many CASSGVRQGGLNTEAFF TGTGCCAGCAGTGGGGTAAGGCAGGGGGGATTGAACACTGAAGCTTTCTTT
TRBJ2-7 TRBV11-2 . few CASSSESHSYEQYF TGTGCCAGCAGCTCAGAGTCCCACTCCTACGAGCAGTACTTC
TRBJ2-7 TRBV7-9 TRBD1 few CASSFRQGLIYEQYF TGTGCCAGCAGCTTTCGACAGGGGTTAATCTACGAGCAGTACTTC